This entry features one TCR beta chain sequence. This sample stems from a study of blood T cell repertoires in COVID-19. Turning to the study itself: Donors in the United States, Italy and Spain gave samples during acute or convalescent COVID-19. T cells, B-cell-depleted T cells, or PBMCs provided the cDNA or gDNA that served as material.

Clones were read by immunoSEQ multiplex PCR, and TCRdb kept only the in-frame ones, dropping some. This sample yields tens of thousands of clones, of which approximately 90% are seen a single time; roughly 3.8% belongs to the top ten. Material for sequencing was peripheral blood. This sequence originates from a middle-aged man with COVID-19, enrolled during active disease.

The CDR3 DNA reads as TGTGCCATCAGTGAGGGGCTAGCCTCCTACGAGCAGTACTTC. Residues: CAISEGLASYEQYF. The chain links TRBV10-3 to TRBJ2-7; TRBD2 is a possible D gene (5 bases). CDR1 and CDR2 from the germline V gene are ENHRY and SYGVKD. This CDR3 is built from 14 residues. Trimming stripped 2 bases from V and 0 bases from J, with 8 bases between.